This TCR beta chain was obtained from a study of Ad26.COV2.S vaccination and SARS-CoV-2 variants (dated by TCRdb to the early 2020s). At the level of the whole study: Vaccine-arm donors were drawn from COV1001, a multicentre, randomized, double-blind, placebo-controlled phase I-IIa trial of Ad26.COV2.S in healthy adults. A total of some 30 samples were included in the TCR-sequenced set, comprising some 20 Ad26.COV2.S vaccine recipients, 5 placebo recipients and 8 SARS-CoV-2 convalescent individuals. Throughout the experiments and outcome assessment, investigators stayed blinded to trial group allocation. Ad26.COV2.S was administered intramuscularly at 5 x 10^10 or 1 x 10^11 viral particles, either as a single shot or as two shots given 56 days apart. Participants in the trial were split at random into five groups of five each, receiving low-dose or high-dose Ad26.COV2.S once or twice, or else placebo on both occasions. TCRbeta repertoire sequencing was used to assess the specificity and breadth of SARS-CoV-2-reactive T cell receptors after Ad26.COV2.S vaccination.

The treatment or condition label, read with the paper, signifies: around 19 received Ad26.COV2.S at low or high dose, single or two shots; five or six received placebo; per-sample allocation not given. Repertoires of vaccine and placebo recipients were sequenced from samples collected on day 63 after the first injection. Between 29 July and 7 August 2020, Cohort 1b enrolled 25 adults aged 18-55 years at one site in Boston, USA. Ad26.COV2.S was a replication-incompetent adenovirus type 26 vector that expressed a prefusion-stabilized SARS-CoV-2 spike protein derived from the original Wuhan strain. The immunoSEQ Assay was used to sequence TCRbeta CDR3 regions. After extraction, genomic DNA underwent amplification by bias-controlled multiplex PCR, followed by high-throughput sequencing. Per the authors' processing: To quantify the absolute abundance of every unique TCRbeta CDR3 region, sequences were collapsed and filtered. T cell fraction was estimated by normalizing TCRbeta template counts to usable DNA, with usable DNA measured through amplification of reference genes found in all nucleated cells. Repertoire TCRs were annotated as SARS-CoV-2-specific when V gene, CDR3 amino acid sequence and J gene were exactly matched to a known reactive TCR set. The reference SARS-CoV-2 TCR set was derived from MIRA and filtered for enrichment in COVID-19-positive ImmuneCODE repertoires, a step that removed public or cross-reactive TCRs. Drawing on the MIRA antigens, annotated TCRs were analysed further at the level of specific ORF or position within ORF. Breadth was defined as annotated unique rearrangements over total unique productive rearrangements; depth was the summed frequency of those rearrangements. Group comparisons of TCR breadth used two-sided Wilcoxon rank-sum tests. Held by TCRdb, this immuneACCESS table contains in-frame sequences only and omits some clones. Under half of the omission traces to an unresolved V gene where checked; the cause of the rest is unknown. D and trimming come from the DNA, and the V and J calls and clone size come from that table. Here the sample has approximately 500,000 clones; approximately 90% occur a single time. The ten most abundant clones make up around 13% of the sample.

A note on this clone: It has no known antigen specificity. Nothing much larger sits one base from this clone, and base qualities are not available.

Here is what the overall study found, with its caveats: Vaccine and placebo recipients had similar non-spike TCR breadth, a finding consistent with the vaccine containing only spike. After vaccination, spike-specific CD8+ and CD4+ T cell responses were reported to show substantial breadth. According to the authors, total T cell responses may have been underestimated by the TCR breadth and depth analyses. The study was not powered to compare responses between vaccine doses or regimens. Spike-specific TCR breadth was higher in Ad26.COV2.S recipients than in placebo recipients (P = 0.0014).

This sample comprised peripheral blood, obtained in a trial of Ad26.COV2.S vaccine versus placebo. The TCR was taken from a person aged 18-60 years who received the Ad26.COV2.S COVID-19 vaccine or a placebo.

CDR3 loop: CASSQDMPEPALNANNQPQHF. Here is the DNA: TGTGCCAGCAGCCAAGATATGCCAGAGCCCGCGCTGAACGCCAACAATCAGCCCCAGCATTTT. The rearrangement joined TRBV3-1 (or the pseudogene TRBV3-2) to TRBJ1-5; confidence is insufficient to name the D gene. CDR1 and CDR2 were assigned from the germline V gene (reference sequence) as LGHDT and YNNKEL. A distance of 27 bases separates the germline ends of V and J, which lose 0 bases and 3 bases respectively. The CDR3 holds 21 amino acids from the cysteine to the phenylalanine. Only CDR3 DNA remains: 63 bases, in frame from the first base.